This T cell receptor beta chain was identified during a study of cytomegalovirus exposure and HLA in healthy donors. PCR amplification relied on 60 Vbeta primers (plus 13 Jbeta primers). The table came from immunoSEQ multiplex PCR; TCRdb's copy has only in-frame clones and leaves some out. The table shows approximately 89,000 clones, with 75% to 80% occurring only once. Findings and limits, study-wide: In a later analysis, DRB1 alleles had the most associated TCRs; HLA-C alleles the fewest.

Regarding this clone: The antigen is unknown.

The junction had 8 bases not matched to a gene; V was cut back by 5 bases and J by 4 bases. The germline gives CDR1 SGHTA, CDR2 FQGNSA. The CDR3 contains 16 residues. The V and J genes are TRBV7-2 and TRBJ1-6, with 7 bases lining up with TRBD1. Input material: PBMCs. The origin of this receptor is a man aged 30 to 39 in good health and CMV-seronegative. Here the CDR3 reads CASSLTRTGYNSPLHF. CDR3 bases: TGTGCCAGCAGCCTTACCCGGACAGGATATAATTCACCCCTCCACTTT.